This T cell receptor beta chain was recorded in a study of CD8 T cells in Susac syndrome. Overall study results and limits: As acknowledged by the study, its TCR sequencing and HLA analysis included a relatively small number of individuals.

Germline V CDR1 and CDR2: MNHNY, SVGAGI (reference sequence). This CDR3 comprises 13 residues. With 0 bases removed from V and 11 bases from J, the gap between germline ends came to 11 bases. Blood CD8+ and CD4+ T cells underwent high-throughput TCR beta sequencing. Comments on this clonotype: Its antigen is not identified.

Reverse transcription of roughly 0.5 to 1 ug RNA was performed with random hexamers. By means of immunoSEQ multiplex PCR, TCR beta CDR3 spanning 54 Vbeta and 13 Jbeta underwent amplification. Each CDR3 protein is one row after TCRdb ran MiXCR on the immunoSEQ multiplex PCR reads. Of 100,000 to 150,000 distinct CDR3 sequences listed, more than 90% are singletons. The chain has TRBV6-6 and TRBJ1-5; the D is unclear. Sequences were obtained from CD4+ T cells from PBMCs. The clonotype was recovered from a human donor in good health. CDR3 amino acids: CASSYSPQVAQHF. DNA for the CDR3: TGTGCCAGCAGTTACTCGCCCCAAGTGGCCCAGCATTTT.